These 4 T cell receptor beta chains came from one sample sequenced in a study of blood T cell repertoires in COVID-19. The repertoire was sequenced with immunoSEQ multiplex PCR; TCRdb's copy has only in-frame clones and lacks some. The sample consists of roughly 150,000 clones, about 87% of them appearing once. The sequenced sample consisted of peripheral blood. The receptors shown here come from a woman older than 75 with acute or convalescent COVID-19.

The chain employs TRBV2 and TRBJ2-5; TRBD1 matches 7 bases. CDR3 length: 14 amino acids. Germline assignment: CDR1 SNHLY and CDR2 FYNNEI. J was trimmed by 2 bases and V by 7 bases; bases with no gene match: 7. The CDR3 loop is CASNPGTAQETQYF. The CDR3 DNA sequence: TGTGCCAGCAATCCCGGGACAGCACAAGAGACCCAGTACTTC.

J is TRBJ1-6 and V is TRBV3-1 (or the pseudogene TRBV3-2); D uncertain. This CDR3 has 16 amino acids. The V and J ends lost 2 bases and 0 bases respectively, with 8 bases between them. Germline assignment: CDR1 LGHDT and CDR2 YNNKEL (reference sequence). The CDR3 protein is CASSQSASSYNSPLHF. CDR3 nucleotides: TGTGCCAGCAGCCAATCTGCGAGCTCCTATAATTCACCCCTCCACTTT.

CDR3 protein: CASGTYSNEKLFF. CDR3 bases: TGTGCTAGTGGTACCTACAGTAATGAAAAACTGTTTTTT. V is TRBV12-5 and J is TRBJ1-4; no clear D gene. This CDR3 is 13 amino acids long. V lost 5 bases, J lost 4 bases, and 8 bases lay in between. Germline V lookup: CDR1 LGHNT, CDR2 FRNRAP. The whole variable domain, filled in from reference TRBV12-5 and TRBJ1-4, reads DARVTQTPRHKVTEMGQEVTMRCQPILGHNTVFWYRQTMMQGLELLAYFRNRAPLDDSGMPKDRFSAEMPDATLATLKIQPSEPRDSAVYFCASGTYSNEKLFFGSGTQLSVL.

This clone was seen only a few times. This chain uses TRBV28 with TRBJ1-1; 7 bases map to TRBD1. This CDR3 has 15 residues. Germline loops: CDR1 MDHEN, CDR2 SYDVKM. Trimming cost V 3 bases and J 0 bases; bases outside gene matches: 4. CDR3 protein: CASSFSGGLNTEAFF. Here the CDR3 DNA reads TGTGCCAGCAGTTTCTCAGGGGGGTTGAACACTGAAGCTTTCTTT.